Listed here are 21 T cell receptor beta chains from one sample, sequenced in a study of CD8 T cells in Susac syndrome (dated by TCRdb to between 2018 and 2020). Library preparation employed the immunoSEQ multiplex PCR assay. RNA was extracted using the RNeasy kit, and roughly 0.5 to 1 ug of the RNA was reverse transcribed with random hexamers. TCRdb took the public reads, trimmed them with fastp at Q25, ran MiXCR for clone calling and kept in-frame beta chains. For every CDR3 protein sequence, its rows merge into one entry that carries the most common genes and DNA. The sample table holds 95,000 to 150,000 distinct CDR3 sequences, of which roughly 94% were seen once. Jointly, the top ten make up 0.25% to 0.3% of the sample. Sequencing was carried out using CD8+ T cells from PBMCs. Every receptor here comes from a human donor with Susac syndrome.

This rearrangement joins TRBV12-5 to TRBJ2-5, with TRBD1 as a possible D gene (6 bases). This CDR3 has 14 amino acids. CDR1 and CDR2 from the germline V gene are LGHNT and FRNRAP. Trimming shortened V by 6 bases and J by 4 bases, and 15 bases separated the two germline ends. The DNA for the CDR3 is TGTGCTAGTGGACCTAGACAGGCCCCAGAGACCCAGTACTTC. Translating gives CASGPRQAPETQYF. The complete variable domain, with remaining parts taken from reference TRBV12-5 and TRBJ2-5, reads DARVTQTPRHKVTEMGQEVTMRCQPILGHNTVFWYRQTMMQGLELLAYFRNRAPLDDSGMPKDRFSAEMPDATLATLKIQPSEPRDSAVYFCASGPRQAPETQYFGPGTRLLVL.

The chain recombines TRBV21-1 with TRBJ2-3; the D call TRBD2 from the table was never checked on the DNA. TRBV21-1 is reported as a pseudogene. This CDR3 has 15 amino acids. This chain's CDR3 is CASSFSGASTDTQYF. DNA for the CDR3: TGTGCCAGCAGCTTCAGCGGGGCGAGCACAGATACGCAGTATTTT.

The chain has TRBV4-3 and TRBJ2-2, with D uncertain. Germline lookup yields CDR1 LGHNA and CDR2 YSLEER. V was clipped by 6 bases and J by 1 base, with 9 bases between them. The CDR3 has 14 amino acids. In DNA form, the CDR3 reads TGCGCCAGCAGGATCGACGAGAACACCGGGGAGCTGTTTTTT. Translating gives CASRIDENTGELFF.

The table lists this clonotype with a count of one. CDR3 nucleotide sequence: TGCAGCGTTGAGCGGACAGGGGGTAAATGGTATGAGCAGTTCTTC. Translated, it gives CSVERTGGKWYEQFF. J is TRBJ2-1 and V is TRBV29-1; 10 positions agree with TRBD1. J gave up 8 bases and V 3 bases, and 10 bases lay outside the gene matches. The CDR3 runs 15 residues. Germline assignment: CDR1 SQVTM and CDR2 ANQGSEA.

V gene TRBV5-6 combines with J gene TRBJ1-1, with D possibly matching TRBD1 (6 bases). CDR1 SGHDT and CDR2 YYEEEE come from the germline V gene. The CDR3 is made up of 12 amino acids. V lost 6 bases, J lost 3 bases, and 9 bases lay in between. CDR3 bases: TGTGCCAGCACCCGGGGGCACACTGAAGCTTTCTTT. It is translated as CASTRGHTEAFF.

The chain employs TRBV23-1 and TRBJ2-5; TRBD1 aligns across 8 bases. TRBV23-1 qualifies as an ORF whose function is uncertain. With 5 bases clipped from V and 5 bases from J, the junction kept 10 bases outside the gene matches. The CDR3 is made up of 15 amino acids. The CDR3 loop is CASSVDRGHWETQYF. In nucleotides, the CDR3 is TGCGCCAGCAGTGTTGACAGGGGACACTGGGAGACCCAGTACTTC.

The chain recombines TRBV29-1 with TRBJ2-7; possible D gene TRBD1, 6 bases. Germline V gene data show CDR1 as SQVTM and CDR2 as ANQGSEA. This CDR3 contains 12 residues. Trimming cost V 6 bases and J 4 bases, with 13 bases left between them. In DNA form, the CDR3 reads TGCAGCGTAAAGAGGGGGTTGTACGAGCAGTACTTC. Translating gives CSVKRGLYEQYF.

This chain links TRBV4-1 with TRBJ1-2; TRBD1 matches at 7 bases. V was pared by 4 bases and J by 4 bases, with 9 bases of the junction left unmatched. The germline V gene encodes CDR1 MGHRA and CDR2 YSYEKL. The CDR3 spans 15 residues. The CDR3 DNA follows: TGCGCCAGCAGCCCTCGACAGGGAGGCATCTATGGCTACACCTTC. Translated, it gives CASSPRQGGIYGYTF.

J is TRBJ2-1 and V is TRBV4-3; D uncertain. Germline-derived CDR1 and CDR2 are LGHNA and YSLEER. This CDR3 region has 12 residues. V was clipped by 6 bases and J by 0 bases, with 3 bases between them. As DNA, the CDR3 is TGCGCCAGCAGTTTCTCCTACAATGAGCAGTTCTTC. This codes for CASSFSYNEQFF.

The CDR3 bases are TGTGCCACCAGTGATCTAGACACCGGGGAGCTGTTTTTT. This codes for CATSDLDTGELFF. The chain has TRBV24-1 and TRBJ2-2; D is undetermined. V lost 3 bases and J 3 bases, leaving 4 bases between the germline ends. Germline CDR1 KGHDR, CDR2 SFDVKD. The CDR3 sequence is 13 residues long.

This sequence joins TRBV9 and TRBJ1-1; tentatively, D is TRBD1 (5 bases). Germline CDR1 reads SGDLS; CDR2 reads YYNGEE. This CDR3 has 12 residues. CDR3 nucleotides: TGTGCGACAGCCGAGGTTAGCACTGAAGCTTTCTTT. Translated, it gives CATAEVSTEAFF.

The V call is TRBV6-2 or TRBV6-3, the J call TRBJ2-1, with TRBD2 matching 15 bases. Germline V gene sequence: CDR1 MNHEY, CDR2 SVGEGT. There are 15 residues in the CDR3. V lost 4 bases, J lost 6 bases, and 1 base stayed unmatched. The CDR3 region is CASSWGLAGGNEQFF. Written as DNA, the CDR3 is TGTGCCAGCAGTTGGGGACTAGCGGGGGGCAATGAGCAGTTCTTC.

The chain links TRBV12-3 or TRBV12-4 to TRBJ2-1; tentatively, D is TRBD1 or TRBD2 (5 bases each). The CDR3 has 15 residues. V was clipped by 7 bases and J by 3 bases, with 16 bases between them. The CDR3 DNA sequence: TGTGCCAGCACCAGGGACCGGATCCTCTACAATGAGCAGTTCTTC. It yields the protein CASTRDRILYNEQFF.

The chain joins TRBV13 to TRBJ2-1; TRBD1 is a possible D gene (5 bases). Germline V gene data show CDR1 as PRHDT and CDR2 as FYEKMQ (reference sequence). V dropped 7 bases and J dropped 5 bases, with 12 bases sitting between them. The CDR3 sequence is 13 residues long. The CDR3 nucleotides are TGTGCCAGCACCGAACGACAGAACAATGAGCAGTTCTTC. Protein sequence: CASTERQNNEQFF.

This chain uses TRBV29-1 with TRBJ1-1; TRBD1 aligns across 7 bases. The CDR3 covers 13 residues. Germline CDR1 reads SQVTM; CDR2 reads ANQGSEA. V shed 5 bases and J 0 bases; nucleotides not matched to a gene: 3. CDR3 in DNA: TGCAGCGTTACGACAGGGCTGAACACTGAAGCTTTCTTT. Residues: CSVTTGLNTEAFF.

The chain recombines TRBV5-1 with TRBJ1-1, with D possibly matching TRBD1 (6 bases). Germline CDR1 is SGHRS and CDR2 is YFSETQ. V was cut by 5 bases and J by 0 bases, with 17 bases left in between. The CDR3 contains 16 residues. For the CDR3, the DNA is TGCGCCAGCAGAGAACATGAGGGGGGACTGAACACTGAAGCTTTCTTT. It encodes CASREHEGGLNTEAFF.

J is TRBJ2-7 and V is TRBV9; D not resolved. Germline V gene lookup returns CDR1 SGDLS and CDR2 YYNGEE. The CDR3 is 13 amino acids. V lost 1 base to trimming and J lost 7 bases, with 12 bases between them. The CDR3 sequence: CASSVSAQREQYF. The CDR3, as DNA: TGTGCCAGCAGCGTATCTGCCCAACGGGAGCAGTACTTC.

This chain connects TRBV5-1 to TRBJ2-1; 10 bases fit TRBD2. Germline values: CDR1 SGHRS, CDR2 YFSETQ. The CDR3 has 16 amino acids. With 0 bases clipped from V and 4 bases from J, the junction kept 4 bases outside the gene matches. The CDR3: CASSLAAGGTYNEQFF. CDR3 coding DNA: TGCGCCAGCAGCTTGGCAGCGGGGGGGACTTACAATGAGCAGTTCTTC.

The chain combines TRBV9 with TRBJ2-3; 9 bases align to TRBD2. The CDR3 spans 17 residues. Trimming took 3 bases from V and 4 from J; bases not matched to a gene: 12. Germline values: CDR1 SGDLS, CDR2 YYNGEE. The CDR3 spells CASSAPGGAGGPDTQYF. CDR3 nucleotides: TGTGCCAGCAGCGCCCCCGGGGGAGCGGGGGGCCCAGATACGCAGTATTTT.

This chain connects TRBV14 to TRBJ2-5; D is unclear. V dropped 2 bases and J dropped 8 bases, with 9 bases sitting between them. The germline gives CDR1 SGHDN, CDR2 FVKESK. The CDR3 has 12 residues. The CDR3 spells CASSQLGLTQYF. The CDR3 DNA reads TGTGCCAGCAGCCAACTGGGCCTTACCCAGTACTTC.

CDR3 residues: CASSTQTGTSGGPFTDTQYF. The CDR3 region has the DNA TGTGCCAGCAGTACCCAAACCGGGACTAGCGGGGGGCCGTTCACAGATACGCAGTATTTT. This chain links TRBV6-2 or TRBV6-3 with TRBJ2-3; 15 bases align to TRBD2. Unmatched junction bases numbered 14, after V lost 5 bases and J lost 2 bases. The CDR3 contains 20 residues. Germline loops: CDR1 MNHEY, CDR2 SVGEGT.